This T cell receptor beta chain was recorded in a study of CD8 T cells in ankylosing spondylitis. TCRdb re-called the 5' RACE reads through MiXCR, storing one row per CDR3 protein. The data contain fewer than 400,000 distinct CDR3 sequences, roughly 15% of them singletons. The table lists this clonotype with many counts. Its antigen is as yet unknown. Study outcomes and limitations: Reported data indicate significant enrichment of disease-linked clones within matched ankylosing spondylitis synovial fluid. Clones that were linked to disease were CD8+ and were relatively rare in peripheral blood.

V dropped 6 bases and J dropped 3; count of bases not matched to a gene: 12. The CDR3 loop spans 17 amino acids. Germline values: CDR1 MGHRA, CDR2 YSYEKL. The material sequenced was blood, either unsorted or a sorted T cell fraction (not recorded which). The source of this sequence is a male donor with ankylosing spondylitis or in good health (not recorded which). The genes are TRBV4-1 and TRBJ2-7; 12 bases line up with TRBD2. The CDR3 DNA reads as TGCGCCAGCAGTCCACTACTCCAGACTAGCGGGAGCTACGAGCAGTACTTC. Amino acid sequence: CASSPLLQTSGSYEQYF.